These 9 T cell receptor beta chains were all obtained from the same sample, sequenced in a study of T cell responses to AZD1222 COVID-19 vaccine. TCRdb keeps only in-frame clones here, not all; method: immunoSEQ multiplex PCR. Here the sample spans under 140,000 clones, roughly 89% being singletons. This material consisted of peripheral blood, taken 28 days after the second AZD1222 dose. These receptors all stem from an adult who received the AZD1222 COVID-19 vaccine.

This clone is a singleton in its sample. Additional DNA sequences in this sample encode the identical CDR3. The chain carries TRBV12-3 or TRBV12-4 and TRBJ1-5; D not certain. The CDR3 consists of 13 residues. V lost 2 bases and J lost 4, with 6 bases in between. The CDR3 sequence: CASSLNENQPQHF. The CDR3 coding sequence is TGTGCCAGCAGTTTAAATGAAAATCAGCCCCAGCATTTT.

The V call is TRBV18, the J call TRBJ1-2, with no clear D. V lost 3 bases and J 4 bases, leaving 15 bases between the germline ends. The CDR3 totals 15 residues. From germline, CDR1 is KGHSH and CDR2 LQKENI. The chain's CDR3 is CASSPIDTSGYGYTF. The DNA for the CDR3 is TGTGCCAGCTCACCGATCGACACCTCTGGCTATGGCTACACCTTC. Complete variable domain (other parts from reference TRBV18 and TRBJ1-2): NAGVMQNPRHLVRRRGQEARLRCSPMKGHSHVYWYRQLPEEGLKFMVYLQKENIIDESGMPKERFSAEFPKEGPSILRIQQVVRGDSAAYFCASSPIDTSGYGYTFGSGTRLTVV.

The V call is TRBV21-1, the J call TRBJ1-1; TRBD1 is the table's D call, not checked against the DNA. TRBV21-1 is a known pseudogene. This CDR3 is 18 amino acids long. The chain's CDR3 is CASIIKNPPNRGNTEAFF. The DNA of the CDR3 is TGTGCCAGCATCATAAAAAACCCCCCTAACAGGGGGAACACTGAAGCTTTCTTT.

This clone was seen more than once but under ten times. The V and J genes are TRBV3-1 (or the pseudogene TRBV3-2) and TRBJ1-2; D is uncertain. The CDR3 covers 12 residues. V was shortened by 4 bases and J by 4 bases, with 7 bases between the two germline ends. Germline V gives CDR1 LGHDT, CDR2 YNNKEL (reference sequence). CDR3 in amino acids: CASSLGVYGYTF. As DNA, the CDR3 is TGTGCCAGCAGCCTCGGGGTCTATGGCTACACCTTC.

The chain combines TRBV5-1 with TRBJ1-1, with D possibly matching TRBD1 (5 bases). Germline V gene data show CDR1 as SGHRS and CDR2 as YFSETQ. Trimming cost V 3 bases and J 5 bases, with 14 bases left between them. CDR3 size: 14 residues. The chain's CDR3 is CASSSPGGTTEAFF. In nucleotides, the CDR3 is TGCGCCAGCAGCTCGCCGGGGGGGACGACTGAAGCTTTCTTT.

The chain couples TRBV3-1 (or the pseudogene TRBV3-2) to TRBJ2-1; D might be TRBD1 (6 bases). The CDR3 covers 18 residues. CDR1 is LGHDT and CDR2 is YNNKEL in the germline V gene (reference sequence). Trimming left V 0 bases short and J 0 bases short, with 15 bases between. The CDR3 DNA reads TGTGCCAGCAGCCAAGACGTCTTAGGGGGAGACTCCTACAATGAGCAGTTCTTC. Translating gives CASSQDVLGGDSYNEQFF.

V gene TRBV18 combines with J gene TRBJ1-4, with D perhaps matching TRBD1 (6 bases). Trimming left V 1 base short and J 6 bases short, with 15 bases between. CDR3 length: 16 residues. Germline lookup yields CDR1 KGHSH and CDR2 LQKENI. Here the CDR3 reads CASSPLGGQGDEKLFF. As DNA, the CDR3 is TGTGCCAGCTCACCACTCGGGGGCCAAGGGGATGAAAAACTGTTTTTT.

This clone appeared a single time. The chain employs TRBV6-5 and TRBJ1-2; the match to TRBD1 covers 12 bases. The CDR3 is made up of 15 amino acids. J was trimmed by 7 bases and V by 8 bases; bases with no gene match: 11. Germline V gene data show CDR1 as MNHEY and CDR2 as SVGAGI. CDR3 region: CASLSPGQGAGGYTF. Written as DNA, the CDR3 is TGTGCCAGCCTTTCCCCGGGACAGGGGGCGGGTGGCTACACCTTC.

The chain links TRBV6-5 to TRBJ1-3; D uncertain. The CDR3 extends over 16 amino acids. V was clipped by 2 bases and J by 0 bases, with 11 bases between them. Germline V gives CDR1 MNHEY, CDR2 SVGAGI. This CDR3 reads CASSYPAGPSGNTIYF. CDR3 nucleotide sequence: TGTGCCAGCAGTTACCCGGCAGGTCCCTCTGGAAACACCATATATTTT.